This TCR beta chain comes out of a study of blood T cells in healthy people across ages. The CDR3 is 15 residues long. Germline V lookup: CDR1 WSHSY, CDR2 SAAADI. A second PCR of about 6 to 11 cycles used a sample-barcoded 5' primer and a J-beta primer mix. Carrying 12 random nucleotides, a template-switch adaptor labeled each individual cDNA molecule. Via MiXCR, TCRdb re-called the 5' RACE reads, giving one row per CDR3 protein. The sample lists approximately 780,000 distinct CDR3 sequences, 20% to 30% occurring once. These same records also appear under a second study, on T cells of mothers and their children. From that report: Donation involved three healthy Caucasian mothers and the six children that they had. According to the study, all extracted RNA entered cDNA synthesis at about 1.4 ug per 15 ul.

The sequence was obtained from a boy aged 5 to 17 in good health. V usage is TRBV10-2 and J usage is TRBJ2-5; weak D call: TRBD1 (6 bases). The better agreement between TRBJ2-7 and the DNA end casts doubt on the J call. Sequencing was done on a sample of blood. DNA for the CDR3: TGCGCCAGCAGTGAAGGGGTACAGGGAAACTACGAGCAGTACTTC. This codes for CASSEGVQGNYEQYF.